This T cell receptor beta chain derives from a study of post-analysis software for immune sequencing data. About the research overall: The disease courses covered relapsing-remitting, secondary progressive and progressive-relapsing multiple sclerosis.

Details on this clonotype: Its specificity is unknown.

Unique molecular identifiers featured in each of the TCR beta cDNA libraries. The yield from roughly 1 to 10 million T cells was approximately 500,000 cDNA molecules in total. One entry per CDR3 protein, called by TCRdb with MiXCR from the PCR reads. Found here are about 810,000 distinct CDR3 sequences, approximately 53% of them singletons; the top ten hold 4% to 5.5%. Overall study results and limits: Comparison of patients with controls showed roughly five TRBV segments more frequent in patients, TRBV5-6, TRBV5-1 and TRBV20-1 among them. Diversity measured as normalized Chao1 was significantly lower in multiple sclerosis patients than in controls. F measure showed strong co-clustering of same-batch samples.

CDR3 length equals 16 residues. The V gene end was trimmed by 0 bases and the J gene end by 6 bases; junction bases not matched to a gene: 9. Germline assignment: CDR1 SGHRS and CDR2 YFSETQ. The source of this sequence is a girl under 18 with multiple sclerosis. The rearrangement links TRBV5-1 to TRBJ2-1; TRBD1 matches at 7 bases. Input material: blood. The CDR3 sequence: CASSLGQGSRSNEQFF. CDR3 DNA sequence: TGCGCCAGCAGCTTGGGACAGGGCTCTAGGAGCAATGAGCAGTTCTTC.